This T cell receptor beta chain appears in the sequencing data of a study of vaccination effects on CD4 cells after COVID-19. Study outcomes and limitations: Small numbers of convalescent patients limited the study. It also lacked early post-infection timepoints.

CDR1 and CDR2 from the germline V gene are SGHRS and YFSETQ. CDR3 length equals 15 residues. With 1 base removed from V and 2 bases from J, the gap between germline ends came to 12 bases. The table came from immunoSEQ multiplex PCR; TCRdb's copy has only in-frame clones and leaves some out. The sample carries tens of thousands of clones, approximately 77% recorded once. Of note for this clone: As yet, its antigen is unknown.

ViraFEST used viral peptide pools to expand antigen-specific CD4+ T cells before sequencing. Culture proceeded for under twelve days, and CD4+ T cells were then isolated. Either the mRNA-1273 or the BNT162b2 vaccine was given to participants as two doses. The healthy vaccine recipients, who had no prior SARS-CoV-2 infection, showed negative nucleocapsid antibodies. Half the medium was replaced with IL-2 medium on days 3 and 7. This chain connects TRBV5-1 to TRBJ1-2; perhaps TRBD1 as D (6 bases). This receptor was identified in a human donor who received a COVID-19 vaccine. Sequenced material: CD4+ T cells from PBMCs cultured with HCoV-NL63 spike peptides, taken after COVID-19 vaccination. This chain's CDR3 is CASSLTDRNNYGYTF. CDR3 sequence (DNA): TGCGCCAGCAGCTTGACCGACAGGAACAACTATGGCTACACCTTC. The full variable domain, its missing parts supplied by reference TRBV5-1 and TRBJ1-2, is KAGVTQTPRYLIKTRGQQVTLSCSPISGHRSVSWYQQTPGQGLQFLFEYFSETQRNKGNFPGRFSGRQFSNSRSEMNVSTLELGDSALYLCASSLTDRNNYGYTFGSGTRLTVV.